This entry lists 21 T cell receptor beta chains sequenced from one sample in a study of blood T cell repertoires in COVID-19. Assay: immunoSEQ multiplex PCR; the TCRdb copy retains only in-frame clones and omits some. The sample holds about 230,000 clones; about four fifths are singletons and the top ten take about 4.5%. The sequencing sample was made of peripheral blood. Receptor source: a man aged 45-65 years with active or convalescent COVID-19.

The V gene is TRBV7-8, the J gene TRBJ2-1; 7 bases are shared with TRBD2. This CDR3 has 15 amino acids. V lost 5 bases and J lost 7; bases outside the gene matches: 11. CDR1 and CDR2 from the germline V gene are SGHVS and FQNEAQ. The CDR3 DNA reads TGTGCCAGCAGCAACCGGGCCCAGCGGGGTAATGAGCAGTTCTTC. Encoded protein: CASSNRAQRGNEQFF. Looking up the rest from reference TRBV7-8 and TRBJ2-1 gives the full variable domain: GAGVSQSPRYKVAKRGQDVALRCDPISGHVSLFWYQQALGQGPEFLTYFQNEAQLDKSGLPSDRFFAERPEGSVSTLKIQRTQQEDSAVYLCASSNRAQRGNEQFFGPGTRLTVL.

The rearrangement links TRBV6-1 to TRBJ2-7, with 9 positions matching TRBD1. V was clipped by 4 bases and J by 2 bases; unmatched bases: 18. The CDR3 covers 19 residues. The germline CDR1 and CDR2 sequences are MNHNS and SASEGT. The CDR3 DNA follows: TGTGCCAGCAGTGTTTCCGGGACAGGGCTCGATCTATTCACCTACGAGCAGTACTTC. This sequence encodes CASSVSGTGLDLFTYEQYF.

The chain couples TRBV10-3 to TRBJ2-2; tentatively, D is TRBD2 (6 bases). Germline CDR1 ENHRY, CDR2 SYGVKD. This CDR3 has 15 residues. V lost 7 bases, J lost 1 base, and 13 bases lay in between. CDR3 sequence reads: CAIKTGTENTGELFF. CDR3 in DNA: TGTGCCATCAAGACCGGGACTGAGAACACCGGGGAGCTGTTTTTT.

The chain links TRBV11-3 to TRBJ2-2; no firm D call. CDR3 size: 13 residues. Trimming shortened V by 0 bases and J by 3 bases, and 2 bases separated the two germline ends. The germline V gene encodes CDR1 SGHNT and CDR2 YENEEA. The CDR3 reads CASSLDYTGELFF. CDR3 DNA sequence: TGTGCCAGCAGCTTAGACTACACCGGGGAGCTGTTTTTT.

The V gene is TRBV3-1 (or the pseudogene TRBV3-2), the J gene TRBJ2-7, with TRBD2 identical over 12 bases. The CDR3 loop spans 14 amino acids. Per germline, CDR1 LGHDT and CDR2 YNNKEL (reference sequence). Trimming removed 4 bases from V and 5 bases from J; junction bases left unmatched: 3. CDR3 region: CASSPSGGAHEQYF. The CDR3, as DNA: TGTGCCAGCAGCCCTAGCGGGGGGGCCCACGAGCAGTACTTC.

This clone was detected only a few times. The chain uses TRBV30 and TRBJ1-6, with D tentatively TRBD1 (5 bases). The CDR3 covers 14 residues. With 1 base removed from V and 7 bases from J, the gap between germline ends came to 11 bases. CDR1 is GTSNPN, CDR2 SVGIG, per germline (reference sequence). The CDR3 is CAWSGRDWNSPLHF. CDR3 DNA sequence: TGTGCCTGGAGTGGCCGGGACTGGAATTCACCCCTCCACTTT. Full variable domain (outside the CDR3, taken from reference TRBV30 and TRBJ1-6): SQTIHQWPATLVQPVGSPLSLECTVEGTSNPNLYWYRQAAGRGLQLLFYSVGIGQISSEVPQNLSASRPQDRQFILSSKKLLLSDSGFYLCAWSGRDWNSPLHFGNGTRLTVT.

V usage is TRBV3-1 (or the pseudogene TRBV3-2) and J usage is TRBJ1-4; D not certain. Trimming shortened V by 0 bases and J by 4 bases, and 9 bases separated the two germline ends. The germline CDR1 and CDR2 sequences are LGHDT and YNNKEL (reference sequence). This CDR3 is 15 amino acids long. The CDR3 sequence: CASSQDPGDNEKLFF. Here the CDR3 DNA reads TGTGCCAGCAGCCAAGATCCCGGGGATAATGAAAAACTGTTTTTT.

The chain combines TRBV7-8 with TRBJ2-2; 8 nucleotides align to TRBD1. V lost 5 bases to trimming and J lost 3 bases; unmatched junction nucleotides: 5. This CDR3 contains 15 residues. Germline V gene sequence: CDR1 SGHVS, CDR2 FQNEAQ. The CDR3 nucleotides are TGTGCCAGCAGCATCAGGGGGCTGGACACCGGGGAGCTGTTTTTT. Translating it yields CASSIRGLDTGELFF.

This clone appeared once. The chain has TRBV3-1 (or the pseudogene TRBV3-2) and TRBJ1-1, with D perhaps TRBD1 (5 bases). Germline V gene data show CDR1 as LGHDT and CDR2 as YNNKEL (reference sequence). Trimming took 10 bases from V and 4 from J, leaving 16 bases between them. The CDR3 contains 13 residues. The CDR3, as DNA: TGTGCCAACCTGGCGGGACGAAGCACTGAAGCTTTCTTT. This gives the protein CANLAGRSTEAFF.

The CDR3 loop is CASSERQVGEKLFF. In DNA, the CDR3 is TGTGCCAGCAGTGAAAGACAGGTGGGGGAAAAACTGTTTTTT. This chain connects TRBV6-1 to TRBJ1-4; maybe TRBD1 (6 bases). The length of the CDR3 is 14 residues. Deletions cut 2 bases from V and 8 bases from J, with 12 bases between. Germline V gene data show CDR1 as MNHNS and CDR2 as SASEGT.

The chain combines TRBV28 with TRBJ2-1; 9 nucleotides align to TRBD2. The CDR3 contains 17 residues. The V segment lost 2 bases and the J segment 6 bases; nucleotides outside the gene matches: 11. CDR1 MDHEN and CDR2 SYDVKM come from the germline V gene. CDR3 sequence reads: CASSLLPAGGLRNEQFF. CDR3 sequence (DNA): TGTGCCAGCAGTTTACTCCCGGCGGGGGGGCTCCGCAATGAGCAGTTCTTC.

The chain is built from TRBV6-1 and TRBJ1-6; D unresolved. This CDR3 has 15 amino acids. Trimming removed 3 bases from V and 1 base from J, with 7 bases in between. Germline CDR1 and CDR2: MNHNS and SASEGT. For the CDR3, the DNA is TGTGCCAGCAGTGACCGGCGGTCCTATAATTCACCCCTCCACTTT. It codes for CASSDRRSYNSPLHF.

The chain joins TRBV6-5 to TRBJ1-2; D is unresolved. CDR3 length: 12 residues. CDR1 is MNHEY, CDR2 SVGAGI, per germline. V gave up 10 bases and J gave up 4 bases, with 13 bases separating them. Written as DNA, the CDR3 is TGTGCCACAATCGACACCTTCTATGGCTACACCTTC. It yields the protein CATIDTFYGYTF.

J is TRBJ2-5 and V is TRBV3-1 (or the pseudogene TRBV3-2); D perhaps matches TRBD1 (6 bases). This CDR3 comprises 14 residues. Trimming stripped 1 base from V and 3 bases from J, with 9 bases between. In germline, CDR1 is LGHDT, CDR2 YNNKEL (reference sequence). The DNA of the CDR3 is TGTGCCAGCAGCCAAGCAGGGGTCAAAGAGACCCAGTACTTC. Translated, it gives CASSQAGVKETQYF.

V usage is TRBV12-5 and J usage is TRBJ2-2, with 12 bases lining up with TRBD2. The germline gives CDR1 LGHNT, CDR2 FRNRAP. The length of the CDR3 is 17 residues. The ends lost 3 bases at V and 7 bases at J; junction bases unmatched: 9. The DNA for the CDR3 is TGTGCTAGTGGTTTTGGGACTAGCGGGCTAAAGGGCGGGGAGCTGTTTTTT. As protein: CASGFGTSGLKGGELFF.

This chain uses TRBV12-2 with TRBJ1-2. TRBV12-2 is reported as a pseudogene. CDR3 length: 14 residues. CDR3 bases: TGTGCAAGTCGCTTTCACGGGTCTTCCCCTGGCTACACCTTC. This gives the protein CASRFHGSSPGYTF.

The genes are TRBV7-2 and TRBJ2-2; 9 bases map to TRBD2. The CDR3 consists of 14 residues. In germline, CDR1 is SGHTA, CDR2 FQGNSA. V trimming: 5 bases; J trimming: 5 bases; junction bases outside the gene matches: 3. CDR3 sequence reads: CASSRLAGTGELFF. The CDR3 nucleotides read TGTGCCAGCAGCCGCCTAGCGGGGACCGGGGAGCTGTTTTTT.

The CDR3: CSVGGGGSGMADTQYF. The CDR3 coding sequence is TGCAGCGTCGGGGGGGGTGGTTCCGGTATGGCAGATACGCAGTATTTT. This chain connects TRBV29-1 to TRBJ2-3, with TRBD2 identical over 8 bases. Germline-derived CDR1 and CDR2 are SQVTM and ANQGSEA. V dropped 6 bases and J dropped 4; count of bases not matched to a gene: 15. This CDR3 has 16 residues.

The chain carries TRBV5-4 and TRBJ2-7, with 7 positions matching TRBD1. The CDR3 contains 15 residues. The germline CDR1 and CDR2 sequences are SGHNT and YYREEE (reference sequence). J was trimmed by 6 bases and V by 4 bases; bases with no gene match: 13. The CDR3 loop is CASSPKTGARGEQYF. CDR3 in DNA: TGTGCCAGCAGCCCTAAAACAGGGGCGAGGGGCGAGCAGTACTTC.

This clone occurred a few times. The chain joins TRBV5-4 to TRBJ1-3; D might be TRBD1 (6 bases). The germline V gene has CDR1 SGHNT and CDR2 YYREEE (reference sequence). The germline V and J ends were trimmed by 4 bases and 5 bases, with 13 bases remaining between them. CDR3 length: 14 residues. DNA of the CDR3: TGTGCCAGCAGCCCCTGGGACAAGCGAAACACCATATATTTT. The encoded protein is CASSPWDKRNTIYF.

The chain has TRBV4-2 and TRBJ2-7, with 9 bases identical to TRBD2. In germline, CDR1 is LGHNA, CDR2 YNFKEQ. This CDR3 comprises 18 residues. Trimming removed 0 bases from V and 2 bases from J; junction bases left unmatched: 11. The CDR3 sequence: CASSQEGTLAGQTYEQYF. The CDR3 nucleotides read TGTGCCAGCAGCCAAGAAGGAACCCTAGCGGGGCAAACCTACGAGCAGTACTTC.